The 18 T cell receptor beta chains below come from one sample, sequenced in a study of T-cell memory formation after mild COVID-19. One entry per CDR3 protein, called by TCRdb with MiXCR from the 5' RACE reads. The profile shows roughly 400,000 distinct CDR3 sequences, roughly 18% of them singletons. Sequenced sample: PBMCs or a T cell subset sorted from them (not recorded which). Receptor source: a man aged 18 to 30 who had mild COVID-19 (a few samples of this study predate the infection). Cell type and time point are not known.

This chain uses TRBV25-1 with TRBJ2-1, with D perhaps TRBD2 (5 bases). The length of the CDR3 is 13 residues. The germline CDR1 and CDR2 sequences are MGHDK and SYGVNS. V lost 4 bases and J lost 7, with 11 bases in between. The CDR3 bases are TGTGCCAGCAGTGGTCGGGGTTTTAATGAGCAGTTCTTC. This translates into CASSGRGFNEQFF. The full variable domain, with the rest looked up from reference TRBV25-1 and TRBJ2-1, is EADIYQTPRYLVIGTGKKITLECSQTMGHDKMYWYQQDPGMELHLIHYSYGVNSTEKGDLSSESTVSRIRTEHFPLTLESARPSHTSQYLCASSGRGFNEQFFGPGTRLTVL.

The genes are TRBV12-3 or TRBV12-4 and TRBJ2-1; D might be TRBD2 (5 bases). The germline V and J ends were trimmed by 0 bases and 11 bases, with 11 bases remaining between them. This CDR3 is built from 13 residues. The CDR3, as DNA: TGTGCCAGCAGTTTAGCCCCCGGGGAAAAGCAGTTCTTC. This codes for CASSLAPGEKQFF.

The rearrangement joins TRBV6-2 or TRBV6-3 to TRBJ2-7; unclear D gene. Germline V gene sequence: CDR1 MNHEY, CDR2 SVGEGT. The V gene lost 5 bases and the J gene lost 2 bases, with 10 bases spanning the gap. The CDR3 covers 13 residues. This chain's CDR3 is CASSDNYAYEQYV. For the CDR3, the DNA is TGTGCCAGCAGTGACAACTATGCCTACGAGCAGTACGTC.

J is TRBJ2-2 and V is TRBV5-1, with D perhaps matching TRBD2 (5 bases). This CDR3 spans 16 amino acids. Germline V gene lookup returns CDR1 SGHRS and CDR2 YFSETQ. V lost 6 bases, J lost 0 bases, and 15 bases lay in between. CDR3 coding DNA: TGCGCCAGCATACCCCGGGGATTTACGAACACCGGGGAGCTGTTTTTT. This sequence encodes CASIPRGFTNTGELFF.

For the CDR3, the DNA is TGTGCCAGCAGCTTAGATCCCCCAAGCACCGGAAACACCATATATTTT. Protein: CASSLDPPSTGNTIYF. The chain is built from TRBV11-2 and TRBJ1-3; D gene ambiguous. The CDR3 has 16 amino acids. Trimming pared 0 bases from V and 4 bases from J, leaving 13 bases between. Germline assignment: CDR1 SGHAT and CDR2 FQNNGV.

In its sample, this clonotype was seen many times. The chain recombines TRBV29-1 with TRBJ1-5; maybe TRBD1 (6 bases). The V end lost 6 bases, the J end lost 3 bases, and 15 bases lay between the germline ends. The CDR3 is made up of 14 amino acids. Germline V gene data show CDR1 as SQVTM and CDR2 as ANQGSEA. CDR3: CSVAPGGLNQPQHF. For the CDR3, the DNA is TGCAGCGTGGCCCCCGGGGGCCTCAATCAGCCCCAGCATTTT.

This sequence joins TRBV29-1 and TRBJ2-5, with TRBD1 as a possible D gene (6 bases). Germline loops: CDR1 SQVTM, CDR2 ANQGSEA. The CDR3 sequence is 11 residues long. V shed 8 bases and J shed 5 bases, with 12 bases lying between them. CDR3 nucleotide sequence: TGCAGCCCAGGGGTAGGGGAGACCCAGTACTTC. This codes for CSPGVGETQYF. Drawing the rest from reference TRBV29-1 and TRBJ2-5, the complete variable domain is SAVISQKPSRDICQRGTSLTIQCQVDSQVTMMFWYRQQPGQSLTLIATANQGSEATYESGFVIDKFPISRPNLTFSTLTVSNMSPEDSSIYLCSPGVGETQYFGPGTRLLVL.

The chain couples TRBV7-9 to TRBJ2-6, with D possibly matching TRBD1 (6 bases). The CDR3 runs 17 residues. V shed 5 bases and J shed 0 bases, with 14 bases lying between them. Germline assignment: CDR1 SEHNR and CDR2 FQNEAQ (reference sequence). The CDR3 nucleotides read TGTGCCAGCAGCCACCAGGGGTGGACCTCTGGGGCCAACGTCCTGACTTTC. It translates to CASSHQGWTSGANVLTF. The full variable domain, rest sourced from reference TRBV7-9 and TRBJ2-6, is DTGVSQNPRHKITKRGQNVTFRCDPISEHNRLYWYRQTLGQGPEFLTYFQNEAQLEKSRLLSDRFSAERPKGSFSTLEIQRTEQGDSAMYLCASSHQGWTSGANVLTFGAGSRLTVL.

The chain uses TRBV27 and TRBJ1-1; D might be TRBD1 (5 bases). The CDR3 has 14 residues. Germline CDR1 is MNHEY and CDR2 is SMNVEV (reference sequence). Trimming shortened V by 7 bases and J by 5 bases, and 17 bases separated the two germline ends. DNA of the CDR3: TGTGCCAGCACACCCGACAGTCGGGGGACTGAAGCTTTCTTT. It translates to CASTPDSRGTEAFF.

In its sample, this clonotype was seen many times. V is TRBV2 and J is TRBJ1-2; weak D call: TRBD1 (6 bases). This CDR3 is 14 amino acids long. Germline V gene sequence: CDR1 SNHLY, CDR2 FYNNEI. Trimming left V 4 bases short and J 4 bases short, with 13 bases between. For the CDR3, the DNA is TGTGCCAGCAGTGTCGTGGGGGGGGCCTATGGCTACACCTTC. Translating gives CASSVVGGAYGYTF.

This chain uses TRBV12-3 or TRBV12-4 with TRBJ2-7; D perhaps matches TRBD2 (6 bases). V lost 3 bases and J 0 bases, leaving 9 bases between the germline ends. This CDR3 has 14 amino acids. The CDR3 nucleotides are TGTGCCAGCAGTTTTACTAGCAGCTCCTACGAGCAGTACTTC. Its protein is CASSFTSSSYEQYF.

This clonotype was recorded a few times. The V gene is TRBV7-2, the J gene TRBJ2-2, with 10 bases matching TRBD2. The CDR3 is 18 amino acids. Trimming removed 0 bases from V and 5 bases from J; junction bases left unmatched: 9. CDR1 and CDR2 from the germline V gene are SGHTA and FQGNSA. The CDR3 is CASSLAISSGGATGELFF. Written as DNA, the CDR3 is TGTGCCAGCAGCTTAGCTATATCAAGCGGGGGGGCTACCGGGGAGCTGTTTTTT.

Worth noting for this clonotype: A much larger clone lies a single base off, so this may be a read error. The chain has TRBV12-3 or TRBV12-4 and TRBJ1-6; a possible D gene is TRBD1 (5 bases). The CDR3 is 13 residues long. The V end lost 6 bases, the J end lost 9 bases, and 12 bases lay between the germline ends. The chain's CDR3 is CASSTDMGSPLHF. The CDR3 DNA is TGTGCCAGCAGCACGGACATGGGTTCACCCCTCCACTTT.

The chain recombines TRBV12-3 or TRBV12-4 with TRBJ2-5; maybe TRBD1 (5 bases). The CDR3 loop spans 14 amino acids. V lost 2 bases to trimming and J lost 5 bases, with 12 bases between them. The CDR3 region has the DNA TGTGCCAGCAGTTTACAAAGGGGCTGGGAGACCCAGTACTTC. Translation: CASSLQRGWETQYF.

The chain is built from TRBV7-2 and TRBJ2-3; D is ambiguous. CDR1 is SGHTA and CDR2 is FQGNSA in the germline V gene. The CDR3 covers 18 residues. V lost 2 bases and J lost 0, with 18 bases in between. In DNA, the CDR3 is TGTGCCAGCAGCTTATTGTATTTTTTGGATCACAGCACAGATACGCAGTATTTT. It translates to CASSLLYFLDHSTDTQYF.

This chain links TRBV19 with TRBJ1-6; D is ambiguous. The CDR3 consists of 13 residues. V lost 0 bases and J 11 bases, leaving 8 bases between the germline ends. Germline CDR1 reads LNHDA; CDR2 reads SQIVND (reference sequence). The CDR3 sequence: CASSIERFAPLHF. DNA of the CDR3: TGTGCCAGTAGTATAGAGAGATTCGCACCCCTCCACTTT.

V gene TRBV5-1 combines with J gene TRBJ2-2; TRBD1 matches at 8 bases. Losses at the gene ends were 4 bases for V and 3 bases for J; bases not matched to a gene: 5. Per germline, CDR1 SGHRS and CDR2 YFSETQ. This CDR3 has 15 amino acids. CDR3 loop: CASSTQGADTGELFF. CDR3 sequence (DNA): TGCGCCAGCAGCACTCAGGGGGCGGACACCGGGGAGCTGTTTTTT.

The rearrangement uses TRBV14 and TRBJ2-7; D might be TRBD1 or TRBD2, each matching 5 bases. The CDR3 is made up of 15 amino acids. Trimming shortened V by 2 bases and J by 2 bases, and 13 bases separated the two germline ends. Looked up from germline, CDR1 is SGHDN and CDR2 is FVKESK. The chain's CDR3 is CASSQTGRETYEQYF. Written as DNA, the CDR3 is TGTGCCAGCAGCCAAACAGGCCGGGAAACCTACGAGCAGTACTTC.